What follows describes a single TCR beta chain. The antigen is not known. The entry originates in a study of T cell responses to AZD1222 COVID-19 vaccine. Study overall: Second-dose intervals of approximately 4 or approximately 12 weeks were pooled.

Profiled with immunoSEQ multiplex PCR; TCRdb holds only in-frame clones, not every one. The table shows over 120,000 clones, with roughly 89% occurring only once. Study-wide results and caveats: The donors showed a predominance of white British ancestry and of females, with possible underestimation of clonal diversity. The study sampled repertoires only after the peak T cell response. In the spike-specific TCR repertoire, nearly half reportedly target unmutated variant regions.

The length of the CDR3 is 15 residues. From germline, CDR1 is SEHNR and CDR2 FQNEAQ (reference sequence). The ends were cut back, 5 bases at V and 0 bases at J, with 10 bases in the middle. The gene calls are TRBV7-9 and TRBJ1-4; D not certain. The starting material was peripheral blood, obtained on day 0 of AZD1222 vaccination. The clonotype comes from an adult in good health. CDR3 sequence: CASSGVSATNEKLFF. The DNA for the CDR3 is TGTGCCAGCAGCGGTGTTTCGGCAACTAATGAAAAACTGTTTTTT.